This is a list of T cell receptor beta chains from one sample in a study of identifying expanded T cells in peripheral blood. Repertoires were generated with immunoSEQ multiplex PCR, while TCRdb's copy carries only in-frame clones and drops some. The sample has around 47,000 clones; approximately 79% are singletons. The sequencing input was blood. The receptor source for this set is a person aged 18-69 years in good health. The CDR3 runs from the conserved cysteine through the conserved F or W. D genes are given only for firm matches. Size tells how often a clone was seen (once, few, many) or the class of an expanded clone, and some rows leave it out.

d_gene | j_gene | v_gene | abundance | CDR3aa | CDR3nt
. | TRBJ1-3 | TRBV4-3 | . | CASSQVQGSGNTIYF | TGCGCCAGCAGCCAGGTCCAGGGATCTGGAAACACCATATATTTT
. | TRBJ1-4 | TRBV4-2 | many | CASSQEALGQGRITQSELFF | TGTGCCAGCAGCCAAGAAGCCCTTGGGCAGGGCAGGATCACCCAATCGGAACTGTTTTTT
TRBD2 | TRBJ2-3 | TRBV7-8 | . | CASMVRAGVSDTQYF | TGTGCCAGCATGGTTCGAGCGGGAGTTTCGGATACGCAGTATTTT
. | TRBJ2-3 | TRBV6-5 | . | CASSQRLADTQYF | TGTGCCAGCAGCCAAAGACTAGCAGATACGCAGTATTTT
. | TRBJ1-2 | TRBV12-5 | . | CASGLVRMGVDKRHGYTF | TGTGCTAGTGGTTTGGTACGGATGGGGGTAGATAAGAGGCATGGCTACACCTTC
TRBD2 | TRBJ2-7 | TRBV5-4 | few | CASTIAGGAYEQYF | TGTGCCAGCACGATAGCGGGAGGGGCCTACGAGCAGTACTTC
. | TRBJ2-1 | TRBV15 | . | CATSIGGGEQFF | TGTGCCACCAGCATAGGTGGCGGTGAGCAGTTCTTC
. | TRBJ2-7 | TRBV6-1 | . | CASSVPRENEQYF | TGTGCCAGCAGTGTTCCCCGGGAAAACGAGCAGTACTTC
TRBD1 | TRBJ1-3 | TRBV15 | . | CASEDRFSGNTIYF | TGTGCCTCTGAGGACAGGTTCTCTGGAAACACCATATATTTT
. | TRBJ1-4 | TRBV6-1 | . | CASVERGAHEKLFF | TGTGCCAGCGTGGAGCGGGGGGCGCATGAAAAACTGTTTTTT
. | TRBJ1-2 | TRBV19 | once | CASSIKGIGQTYGYTF | TGTGCCAGTAGTATAAAGGGCATAGGACAGACCTATGGCTACACCTTC
TRBD1 | TRBJ1-1 | TRBV19 | . | CASSIVGDRYTEAFF | TGTGCCAGTAGTATAGTTGGGGACAGGTATACTGAAGCTTTCTTT
. | TRBJ1-1 | TRBV5-1 | . | CASSLIPGAMNTEAFF | TGCGCCAGCAGCTTAATTCCAGGGGCGATGAACACTGAAGCTTTCTTT
. | TRBJ1-2 | TRBV6-1 | . | CASSEALRATYGYTF | TGTGCCAGCAGTGAAGCGCTCAGGGCTACCTATGGCTACACCTTC
. | TRBJ2-7 | TRBV29-1 | . | CSVRPGQSYEQYF | TGCAGCGTGAGGCCGGGACAATCCTACGAGCAGTACTTC
. | TRBJ2-1 | TRBV6-5 | . | CASSRTLYNEQFF | TGTGCCAGCAGCCGGACTCTCTACAATGAGCAGTTCTTC
. | TRBJ2-1 | TRBV27 | . | CASSLLGLEQDGNEQFF | TGTGCCAGCAGTTTACTGGGTTTAGAACAGGACGGCAATGAGCAGTTCTTC
TRBD2 | TRBJ2-1 | TRBV27 | . | CASSPSGGSSYNEQFF | TGTGCCAGCAGTCCTAGCGGGGGGTCCTCCTACAATGAGCAGTTCTTC
. | TRBJ2-5 | TRBV6-1 | . | CASSELGGTQYF | TGTGCCAGCAGTGAACTTGGGGGGACCCAGTACTTC
. | TRBJ2-1 | TRBV9 | . | CASSVDGRPYNEQFF | TGTGCCAGCAGCGTAGACGGGAGACCCTACAATGAGCAGTTCTTC
. | TRBJ2-1 | TRBV5-1 | . | CASSPDVREQFF | TGCGCCAGCAGCCCTGACGTTCGTGAGCAGTTCTTC
. | TRBJ2-5 | TRBV5-1 | . | CASSLTFGSQETQYF | TGCGCCAGCAGCTTGACTTTCGGCAGTCAGGAGACCCAGTACTTC
. | TRBJ2-1 | TRBV6-5 | . | CASRGVHEQFF | TGTGCCAGCAGAGGAGTTCATGAGCAGTTCTTC
. | TRBJ1-1 | TRBV7-9 | . | CASSPGVQGAGTEAFF | TGTGCCAGCAGCCCCGGAGTACAGGGCGCCGGCACTGAAGCTTTCTTT
. | TRBJ1-1 | TRBV2 | . | CASGPGTEAFF | TGTGCCTCTGGGCCGGGGACTGAAGCTTTCTTT
. | TRBJ1-3 | TRBV9 | . | CASSLEGGRNTIYF | TGTGCCAGCAGCCTTGAAGGAGGCAGAAACACCATATATTTT
. | TRBJ2-6 | TRBV9 | few | CASTSGPINGANVLTF | TGTGCCAGCACGTCCGGGCCAATTAATGGGGCCAACGTCCTGACTTTC
. | TRBJ1-2 | TRBV5-6 | . | CASSLVSSDYGYTF | TGTGCCAGCAGCTTGGTATCCTCCGACTATGGCTACACCTTC
. | TRBJ2-5 | TRBV27 | few | CASSSTGSLGTQYF | TGTGCCAGCAGTTCAACAGGCTCCCTAGGGACCCAGTACTTC
. | TRBJ2-3 | TRBV7-2 | . | CASSFRQPGEVPYF | TGTGCCAGCAGCTTCCGGCAACCCGGCGAGGTTCCGTATTTT
TRBD1 | TRBJ2-1 | TRBV9 | . | CASSARGTGGNEQFF | TGTGCCAGCAGCGCCCGAGGGACAGGGGGCAATGAGCAGTTCTTC
. | TRBJ2-5 | TRBV7-8 | . | CASSLLFGGLETQYF | TGTGCCAGCAGCTTACTCTTCGGGGGGCTAGAGACCCAGTACTTC
TRBD2 | TRBJ2-5 | TRBV9 | . | CASSVASGSPGGETQYF | TGTGCCAGCAGCGTAGCTAGCGGGAGTCCCGGCGGAGAGACCCAGTACTTC
TRBD1 | TRBJ1-5 | TRBV11-2 | . | CASSLGQGGYQPQHF | TGTGCCAGCAGCTTAGGGCAGGGGGGCTATCAGCCCCAGCATTTT
TRBD1 | TRBJ1-1 | TRBV7-9 | few | CASSPPDRVPEAFF | TGTGCCAGCAGCCCACCCGACAGGGTACCTGAAGCTTTCTTT
TRBD1 | TRBJ2-5 | TRBV4-1 | . | CASSQEEETGGEETQYF | TGCGCCAGCAGCCAAGAAGAGGAAACAGGGGGCGAGGAGACCCAGTACTTC
. | TRBJ2-5 | TRBV9 | . | CASSVGGETQYF | TGTGCCAGCAGCGTAGGTGGGGAGACCCAGTACTTC
TRBD2 | TRBJ2-3 | TRBV7-6 | once | CASSPLGLAGGSYYQYF | TGTGCCAGCAGCCCTTTGGGACTAGCGGGAGGGTCCTACTACCAGTATTTT
TRBD1 | TRBJ1-5 | TRBV27 | . | CASSPGQGFSPSNQPQHF | TGTGCCAGCAGCCCTGGACAGGGTTTTTCCCCTAGCAATCAGCCCCAGCATTTT
TRBD2 | TRBJ2-7 | TRBV5-1 | . | CASSLAGGPRNEQYF | TGCGCCAGCAGCCTAGCGGGAGGGCCCCGGAACGAGCAGTACTTC
TRBD1 | TRBJ1-5 | TRBV7-8 | few | CASSTTGVSNQPQHF | TGTGCCAGCAGCACGACAGGGGTCAGCAATCAGCCCCAGCATTTT
TRBD2 | TRBJ2-1 | TRBV14 | . | CASSPGTSGIDEQFF | TGTGCCAGCAGCCCCGGGACTAGCGGGATCGATGAGCAGTTCTTC
. | TRBJ2-3 | TRBV6-5 | . | CASKRGGTADTQYF | TGTGCCAGCAAGAGAGGAGGTACCGCAGATACGCAGTATTTT
. | TRBJ1-6 | TRBV2 | . | CASSEGFLNSPLHF | TGTGCCAGCAGTGAAGGGTTCCTCAATTCACCCCTCCACTTT
. | TRBJ2-1 | TRBV7-3 | . | CASSLTGHNEQFF | TGTGCCAGCAGCTTGACCGGGCACAATGAGCAGTTCTTC
. | TRBJ2-7 | TRBV6-1 | few | CASSLVWSYEQYF | TGTGCCAGCAGTCTCGTATGGAGCTACGAGCAGTACTTC
. | TRBJ2-7 | TRBV5-1 | . | CASSRSGRSYEQYF | TGCGCCAGCAGCCGGAGCGGGCGCTCCTACGAGCAGTACTTC
. | TRBJ2-3 | TRBV4-3 | . | CASSQVKAFGDTQYF | TGCGCCAGCAGCCAAGTAAAGGCTTTTGGAGATACGCAGTATTTT
TRBD2 | TRBJ2-1 | TRBV5-5 | . | CASWEGFSYNEQFF | TGTGCCAGTTGGGAGGGGTTTTCCTACAATGAGCAGTTCTTC
TRBD2 | TRBJ2-1 | TRBV5-4 | . | CASRLASQDYNEQFF | TGTGCCAGCAGACTAGCGAGCCAAGACTACAATGAGCAGTTCTTC
. | TRBJ2-3 | TRBV7-3 | . | CASSLTRSTDTQYF | TGTGCCAGCAGCTTAACACGATCCACAGATACGCAGTATTTT
. | TRBJ2-3 | TRBV11-2 | . | CASSLTRGSTDTQYF | TGTGCCAGCAGCTTAACGCGAGGCAGCACAGATACGCAGTATTTT
. | TRBJ1-1 | TRBV7-6 | few | CASSPGRGAEAFF | TGTGCCAGCAGCCCCGGACGAGGGGCTGAAGCTTTCTTT